A selection of T cell receptor beta chains follows, all from one sample in a study of blood T cell repertoires in COVID-19. The protocol was immunoSEQ multiplex PCR, while the TCRdb copy is restricted to in-frame clones and leaves out a portion. The data contain 300,000 to 400,000 clones, around 87% of them singletons. Source material: peripheral blood. These TCRs come from a woman in her fifties or sixties who had recovered from COVID-19. The CDR3 runs from the conserved cysteine through the conserved F or W. D genes are given only for firm matches. The size field is filled for only some rows; it gives once, few, many or a size class.

-	TRBV30	12	-	TRBJ2-7	CAWSTQGYEQYF	TGTGCCTGGAGTACACAGGGATACGAGCAGTACTTC
-	TRBV7-6	15	TRBD2	TRBJ2-3	CASSLRRTSLGTQYF	TGTGCCAGCAGCTTACGGAGGACTAGCCTTGGTACGCAGTATTTT
-	TRBV27	16	TRBD2	TRBJ2-1	CASRLISGGAHNEQFF	TGTGCCAGCAGACTAATTAGCGGGGGGGCTCACAATGAGCAGTTCTTC
few	TRBV29-1	14	-	TRBJ2-5	CSVVEGTVPETQYF	TGCAGCGTTGTGGAGGGCACAGTCCCAGAGACCCAGTACTTC
-	TRBV7-2	18	-	TRBJ2-6	CASSPVQFLTSGANVLTF	TGTGCCAGCAGCCCCGTACAGTTCCTTACCTCTGGGGCCAACGTCCTGACTTTC
-	TRBV9	14	TRBD1	TRBJ2-2	CASSPTTGAGELFF	TGTGCCAGCAGCCCAACGACAGGGGCCGGGGAGCTGTTTTTT
-	TRBV18	12	-	TRBJ2-1	CASSPGFNEQFF	TGTGCCAGCTCACCCGGGTTTAATGAGCAGTTCTTC
-	TRBV4-2	15	-	TRBJ1-2	CASSQEWRGVYGYTF	TGTGCCAGCAGCCAAGAATGGCGGGGAGTCTATGGCTACACCTTC
-	TRBV11-2	14	-	TRBJ2-2	CASSLPQAAGELFF	TGTGCCAGCAGCTTGCCACAGGCCGCCGGGGAGCTGTTTTTT
once	TRBV6-1	14	-	TRBJ1-5	CASSESSRSQPQHF	TGTGCCAGCAGTGAGAGTTCGAGGAGCCAGCCCCAGCATTTT
-	TRBV28	14	-	TRBJ1-5	CASNTWRFGQPQHF	TGTGCCAGCAACACATGGAGGTTCGGTCAGCCCCAGCATTTT
-	TRBV19	12	-	TRBJ1-2	CASTSPRGGYTF	TGTGCCAGTACCTCCCCTAGGGGGGGCTACACCTTC
-	TRBV27	14	TRBD1	TRBJ1-2	CASSLDRAGYGYTF	TGTGCCAGCAGCTTGGACAGGGCTGGATATGGCTACACCTTC
-	TRBV28	14	-	TRBJ2-5	CASSLLGSRETQYF	TGTGCCAGCAGCCTCCTCGGGAGCAGGGAGACCCAGTACTTC
-	TRBV6-2/TRBV6-3	15	TRBD1	TRBJ1-5	CASSWTGQERQPQHF	TGTGCCAGCAGCTGGACAGGGCAAGAACGACAGCCCCAGCATTTT
-	TRBV7-9	16	TRBD2	TRBJ2-7	CASSWGRTSGFDEQYF	TGTGCCAGCAGCTGGGGGAGGACTAGCGGCTTCGACGAGCAGTACTTC
once	TRBV19	17	TRBD1	TRBJ1-4	CATKGPTPTGAFLKLFF	TGTGCCACCAAGGGCCCCACCCCGACAGGGGCCTTTTTAAAACTGTTTTTT
-	TRBV7-2	13	TRBD2	TRBJ2-5	CASKPKAGESQYF	TGTGCCAGCAAACCGAAGGCGGGAGAGTCCCAGTACTTC
-	TRBV6-2/TRBV6-3	14	-	TRBJ1-2	CASSYSGANYGYTF	TGTGCCAGCAGTTACTCAGGGGCAAACTATGGCTACACCTTC
once	TRBV4-3	15	-	TRBJ2-2	CASSQDPKGTGELFF	TGCGCCAGCAGCCAAGATCCAAAGGGGACCGGGGAGCTGTTTTTT
-	TRBV15	16	-	TRBJ2-1	CATSREQAGSVDEQFF	TGTGCCACCAGCAGAGAACAGGCAGGGTCCGTCGATGAGCAGTTCTTC
-	TRBV6-5	14	-	TRBJ1-1	CASRRFGGDTEAFF	TGTGCCAGCAGACGCTTTGGAGGGGACACTGAAGCTTTCTTT
few	TRBV27	15	TRBD1	TRBJ2-7	CASSLGTGGSYEQYF	TGTGCCAGCAGTTTGGGTACAGGGGGATCCTACGAGCAGTACTTC
once	TRBV29-1	14	-	TRBJ2-7	CSVERLGSSYEQYF	TGCAGCGTTGAAAGGCTAGGGAGCTCCTACGAGCAGTACTTC
-	TRBV29-1	14	-	TRBJ2-7	CSARGQPDSYEQYF	TGCAGCGCCCGAGGACAGCCGGACTCCTACGAGCAGTACTTC
-	TRBV7-2	14	-	TRBJ1-1	CASSLGWTLGEAFF	TGTGCCAGCAGCTTGGGTTGGACTCTGGGTGAAGCTTTCTTT
-	TRBV2	12	-	TRBJ2-5	CASRQGQETQYF	TGTGCCAGCAGACAGGGTCAAGAGACCCAGTACTTC
-	TRBV5-1	15	TRBD1	TRBJ2-7	CASSVRQGPAYEQYF	TGCGCCAGCAGCGTAAGACAGGGGCCCGCTTACGAGCAGTACTTC
-	TRBV5-4	16	-	TRBJ2-1	CASSAVGGSSYNEQFF	TGTGCCAGCTCAGCGGTAGGGGGTAGCTCCTACAATGAGCAGTTCTTC
-	TRBV7-9	14	-	TRBJ1-4	CASSLAGGNEKLFF	TGTGCCAGCAGCTTGGCGGGAGGTAATGAAAAACTGTTTTTT
-	TRBV2	13	-	TRBJ2-4	CASSSGGRDIQYF	TGTGCCAGCAGCAGTGGAGGTCGGGACATTCAGTACTTC
-	TRBV7-7	16	TRBD2	TRBJ2-1	CASSLNLAGVGNEQFF	TGTGCTAGCAGCCTAAATCTAGCGGGAGTGGGAAATGAGCAGTTCTTC
-	TRBV7-3	15	TRBD2	TRBJ2-1	CASSSIPLAANEQFF	TGTGCCAGCAGCTCAATCCCACTAGCGGCCAATGAGCAGTTCTTC
once	TRBV3-1/TRBV3-2	15	TRBD1	TRBJ2-1	CASSQEQGAGFGQFF	TGTGCCAGCAGCCAAGAGCAGGGGGCGGGATTCGGGCAGTTCTTC
-	TRBV5-1	14	TRBD1	TRBJ2-5	CASSLGTGGETQYF	TGCGCCAGCAGCTTGGGGACAGGGGGTGAGACCCAGTACTTC
-	TRBV2	14	TRBD1	TRBJ2-7	CASRSGTVSYEQYF	TGTGCCAGCAGGTCCGGGACAGTAAGCTACGAGCAGTACTTC
-	TRBV4-3	14	-	TRBJ2-7	CASSQGGDTYEQYF	TGCGCCAGCAGCCAAGGTGGGGACACCTACGAGCAGTACTTC
-	TRBV4-1	16	TRBD1	TRBJ1-1	CASSQIGGQGMDWAFF	TGCGCCAGCAGCCAAATAGGAGGACAGGGGATGGATTGGGCTTTCTTT